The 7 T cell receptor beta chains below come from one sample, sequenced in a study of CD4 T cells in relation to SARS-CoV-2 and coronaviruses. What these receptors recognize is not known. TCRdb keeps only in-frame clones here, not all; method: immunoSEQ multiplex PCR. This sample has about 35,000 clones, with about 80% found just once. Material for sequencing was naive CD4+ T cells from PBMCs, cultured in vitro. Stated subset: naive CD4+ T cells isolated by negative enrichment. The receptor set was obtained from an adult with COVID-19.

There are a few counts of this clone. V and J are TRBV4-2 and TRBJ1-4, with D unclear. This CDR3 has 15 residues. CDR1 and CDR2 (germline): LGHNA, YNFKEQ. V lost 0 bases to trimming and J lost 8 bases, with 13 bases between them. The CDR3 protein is CASSQETAAVEKLFF. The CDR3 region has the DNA TGTGCCAGCAGCCAAGAGACCGCAGCTGTAGAAAAACTGTTTTTT.

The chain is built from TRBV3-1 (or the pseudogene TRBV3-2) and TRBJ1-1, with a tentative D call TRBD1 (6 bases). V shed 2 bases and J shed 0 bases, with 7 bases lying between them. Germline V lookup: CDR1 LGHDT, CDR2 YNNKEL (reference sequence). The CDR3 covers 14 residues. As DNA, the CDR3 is TGTGCCAGCAGCCAACAGGGGATGAACACTGAAGCTTTCTTT. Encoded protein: CASSQQGMNTEAFF.

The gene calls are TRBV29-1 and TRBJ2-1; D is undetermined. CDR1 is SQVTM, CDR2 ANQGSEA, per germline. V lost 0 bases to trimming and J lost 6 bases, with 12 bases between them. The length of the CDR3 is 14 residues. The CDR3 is CSVEDLRTSNEQFF. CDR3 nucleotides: TGCAGCGTTGAAGATTTGCGGACCTCCAATGAGCAGTTCTTC.

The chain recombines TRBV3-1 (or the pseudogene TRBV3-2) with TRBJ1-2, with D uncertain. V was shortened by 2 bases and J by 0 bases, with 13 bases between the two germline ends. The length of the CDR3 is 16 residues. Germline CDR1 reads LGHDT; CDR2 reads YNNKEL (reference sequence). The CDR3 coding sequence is TGTGCCAGCAGCCAATATGAGGGAGGCGCTAACTATGGCTACACCTTC. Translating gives CASSQYEGGANYGYTF.

CDR3 region: CASSVDLAQETQYF. The CDR3 nucleotides are TGTGCCAGCAGCGTAGACCTAGCACAAGAGACCCAGTACTTC. The rearrangement links TRBV9 to TRBJ2-5; tentative D call: TRBD2 (5 bases). The CDR3 extends over 14 amino acids. Trimming removed 0 bases from V and 2 bases from J, with 8 bases in between. The germline V gene has CDR1 SGDLS and CDR2 YYNGEE.

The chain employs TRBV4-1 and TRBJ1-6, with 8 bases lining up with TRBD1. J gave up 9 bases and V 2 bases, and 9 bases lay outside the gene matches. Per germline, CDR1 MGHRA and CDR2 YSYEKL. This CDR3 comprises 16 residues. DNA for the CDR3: TGCGCCAGCAGCCAACCCACGGGACAGGCAGGTTCACCCCTCCACTTT. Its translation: CASSQPTGQAGSPLHF.

The CDR3 DNA reads as TGTGCCAGCAGCTTAGGTCCGACTAGCGCCTACAATGAGCAGTTCTTC. Residues: CASSLGPTSAYNEQFF. This chain uses TRBV11-3 with TRBJ2-1; 8 nucleotides match TRBD2. After removal of 1 base from V and 2 bases from J, the junction contained 4 bases not matched to a gene. Germline V CDR1 and CDR2: SGHNT, YENEEA. This CDR3 has 16 residues. The whole variable domain, remainder taken from reference TRBV11-3 and TRBJ2-1, is EAGVVQSPRYKIIEKKQPVAFWCNPISGHNTLYWYLQNLGQGPELLIRYENEEAVDDSQLPKDRFSAERLKGVDSTLKIQPAELGDSAVYLCASSLGPTSAYNEQFFGPGTRLTVL.